Following are 13 T cell receptor beta chains from one sample sequenced in a study of OX40 agonist ivuxolimab in advanced cancers. Generated by immunoSEQ multiplex PCR, the TCRdb table keeps only in-frame clones and is missing some. The sample includes some 60,000 clones, 86% of them seen just once. Sequenced here: CD4+ or CD8+ T cells sorted from blood, sampled in a trial of the OX40 agonist ivuxolimab. The source of these receptors is an adult with an advanced solid tumor such as melanoma, head and neck, liver or kidney cancer.

The rearrangement uses TRBV6-6 and TRBJ1-1; TRBD1 matches 8 bases. This CDR3 is 15 amino acids long. The ends lost 2 bases at V and 7 bases at J; junction bases unmatched: 9. CDR1 is MNHNY and CDR2 is SVGAGI in the germline V gene (reference sequence). The CDR3: CASSYPGQGRDEAFF. The CDR3 DNA is TGTGCCAGCAGTTACCCTGGACAGGGCCGGGATGAAGCTTTCTTT.

The genes are TRBV10-3 and TRBJ1-4, with D possibly matching TRBD1 (6 bases). CDR1 ENHRY and CDR2 SYGVKD come from the germline V gene. Trimming stripped 8 bases from V and 6 bases from J, with 7 bases between. The CDR3 is made up of 11 amino acids. The CDR3 DNA sequence: TGTGCCATCGGGGGCGATGAAAAACTGTTTTTT. Translating gives CAIGGDEKLFF.

CDR3 sequence reads: CASSSDRASTDTQYF. CDR3 in DNA: TGTGCCAGCAGCTCGGACAGGGCCTCCACAGATACGCAGTATTTT. J is TRBJ2-3 and V is TRBV7-2; 8 bases line up with TRBD1. The germline gives CDR1 SGHTA, CDR2 FQGNSA. The CDR3 is 15 amino acids. The ends lost 4 bases at V and 2 bases at J; junction bases unmatched: 5.

The chain has TRBV5-8 and TRBJ1-6; D not certain. Germline V gene lookup returns CDR1 SGHTS and CDR2 YDEGEE. The CDR3 loop spans 15 amino acids. Trimming took off 0 bases at V and 9 bases at J, with 13 bases between the two ends. CDR3 DNA: TGTGCCAGCAGCTTGGACCGGATAGGAAGTTCACCCCTCCACTTT. It specifies CASSLDRIGSSPLHF.

V and J are TRBV6-5 and TRBJ2-1, with TRBD2 matching over 9 bases. After removal of 0 bases from V and 7 bases from J, the junction contained 7 bases not matched to a gene. Germline V lookup: CDR1 MNHEY, CDR2 SVGAGI. The CDR3 sequence is 16 residues long. DNA of the CDR3: TGTGCCAGCAGTTACTCCTCGCGGGGGGGTCGGAATGAGCAGTTCTTC. It specifies CASSYSSRGGRNEQFF.

The chain employs TRBV5-1 and TRBJ2-3, with 9 bases aligning to TRBD2. This CDR3 has 17 residues. Losses at the gene ends were 2 bases for V and 3 bases for J; bases not matched to a gene: 10. Germline CDR1 and CDR2: SGHRS and YFSETQ. As DNA, the CDR3 is TGCGCCAGCAGCTTTATGACTAGCGGACTACCTACAGATACGCAGTATTTT. Protein: CASSFMTSGLPTDTQYF.

The CDR3 DNA is TGTGCTAGTGGTTTGACGTTTCACTACGAGCAGTACTTC. It yields the protein CASGLTFHYEQYF. The chain has TRBV12-5 and TRBJ2-7; D unresolved. Looked up from germline, CDR1 is LGHNT and CDR2 is FRNRAP. There are 13 residues in the CDR3. The V end was cut by 2 bases, the J end by 3 bases, with 8 bases between.

Note on this clone: Additional DNA sequences in this sample encode the identical CDR3. The chain links TRBV6-4 to TRBJ2-1; 8 nucleotides line up with TRBD1. Germline V CDR1 and CDR2: MRHNA, SNTAGT. The CDR3 spans 13 residues. V trimming: 2 bases; J trimming: 6 bases; junction bases outside the gene matches: 0. This CDR3 reads CASSDQGANEQFF. The DNA for the CDR3 is TGTGCCAGCAGTGACCAGGGGGCCAATGAGCAGTTCTTC.

V gene TRBV28 combines with J gene TRBJ2-7; 7 bases agree with TRBD2. J was trimmed by 2 bases and V by 3 bases; bases with no gene match: 4. The length of the CDR3 is 14 residues. Germline CDR1 and CDR2: MDHEN and SYDVKM. Here the CDR3 reads CASSFRDYTYEQYF. DNA of the CDR3: TGTGCCAGCAGTTTTCGGGACTACACCTACGAGCAGTACTTC.

The genes are TRBV5-1 and TRBJ2-1; 7 bases are shared with TRBD1. The V gene end was trimmed by 2 bases and the J gene end by 5 bases; junction bases not matched to a gene: 7. The CDR3 has 15 amino acids. The germline V gene has CDR1 SGHRS and CDR2 YFSETQ. The CDR3 reads CASSLLGTANNEQFF. In nucleotides, the CDR3 is TGCGCCAGCAGCTTACTCGGGACAGCAAACAATGAGCAGTTCTTC.

V and J are TRBV4-2 and TRBJ1-4; no firm D call. V was cut by 0 bases and J by 11 bases, with 10 bases left in between. Looked up from germline, CDR1 is LGHNA and CDR2 is YNFKEQ. This CDR3 contains 13 residues. Written as DNA, the CDR3 is TGTGCCAGCAGCCAAGATAGCCTGAGGAAACTGTTTTTT. Its protein product is CASSQDSLRKLFF.

The V and J genes are TRBV29-1 and TRBJ1-4, with TRBD1 as a possible D gene (6 bases). The germline V gene encodes CDR1 SQVTM and CDR2 ANQGSEA. The V end lost 3 bases, the J end lost 3 bases, and 8 bases lay between the germline ends. This CDR3 contains 13 residues. CDR3 DNA: TGCAGCGTTGACAGGGGTGCTAATGAAAAACTGTTTTTT. Translated: CSVDRGANEKLFF.

The chain recombines TRBV7-2 with TRBJ2-1, with D perhaps assigned TRBD1 or TRBD2 (6 bases each). The germline CDR1 and CDR2 sequences are SGHTA and FQGNSA. Trimming removed 5 bases at V and 6 bases at J, with 17 bases between. CDR3 length: 15 residues. CDR3 sequence: CASSPQGTLGNEQFF. In DNA form, the CDR3 reads TGTGCCAGCAGCCCCCAGGGGACTCTAGGCAATGAGCAGTTCTTC.